What follows are 30 T cell receptor beta chains derived from one specimen sequenced in a study of T cells in Graves' hyperthyroidism and ophthalmopathy. Amplification yielded TCR beta CDR3 regions, with RNA transcripts as the source. The HTBI primer set drove a first-round RT-PCR of the TCR CDR3. TCRdb independently ran MiXCR on the multiplex PCR reads; one entry per CDR3 protein. The table includes 750,000 to 900,000 distinct CDR3 sequences, 35% to 40% detected once. The source material was blood. The source is a man aged 18 to 30 with Graves' hyperthyroidism.

This clonotype has just one count. CDR3 region: CASSVNPGQVYEQYF. The CDR3 DNA follows: TGTGCCAGCAGCGTAAACCCGGGACAGGTCTACGAGCAGTACTTC. J is TRBJ2-7 and V is TRBV9, with 8 bases matching TRBD1. There are 15 residues in the CDR3. J was trimmed by 3 bases and V by 1 base; bases with no gene match: 6. From germline, CDR1 is SGDLS and CDR2 YYNGEE. The full variable domain, completed using reference TRBV9 and TRBJ2-7, is DSGVTQTPKHLITATGQRVTLRCSPRSGDLSVYWYQQSLDQGLQFLIQYYNGEERAKGNILERFSAQQFPDLHSELNLSSLELGDSALYFCASSVNPGQVYEQYFGPGTRLTVT.

The V call is TRBV6-6, the J call TRBJ2-7; the D is unclear. Germline V gives CDR1 MNHNY, CDR2 SVGAGI (reference sequence). The V gene lost 5 bases and the J gene lost 6 bases, with 14 bases spanning the gap. CDR3 length equals 13 residues. CDR3 sequence: CASSQLSRSEQYF. The CDR3 region has the DNA TGTGCCAGCAGTCAGTTGTCGAGGAGCGAGCAGTACTTC.

The chain joins TRBV20-1 to TRBJ2-7; TRBD2 aligns across 9 bases. Looked up from germline, CDR1 is DFQATT and CDR2 is SNEGSKA (reference sequence). J lost 4 bases, V lost 6 bases, and 13 bases had no gene match. This CDR3 contains 15 residues. CDR3 DNA sequence: TGCAGTGCGCCCGTAGTGGCGGGAGGGCCGTACGAGCAGTACTTC. Translated: CSAPVVAGGPYEQYF.

The chain is built from TRBV9 and TRBJ2-2; D is undetermined. The V gene lost 0 bases and the J gene lost 1 base, with 10 bases spanning the gap. CDR1 and CDR2 from the germline V gene are SGDLS and YYNGEE. CDR3 size: 16 residues. This chain's CDR3 is CASSVDVGKNTGELFF. The DNA of the CDR3 is TGTGCCAGCAGCGTAGATGTGGGGAAGAACACCGGGGAGCTGTTTTTT.

The rearrangement joins TRBV2 to TRBJ2-5, with D possibly called TRBD1 or TRBD2 (5 bases each). The CDR3 consists of 14 residues. Deletions cut 9 bases from V and 4 bases from J, with 18 bases between. CDR1 and CDR2 (germline): SNHLY, FYNNEI. The CDR3 here is CASAPRGPGETQYF. In nucleotides, the CDR3 is TGTGCCAGTGCTCCCCGGGGACCCGGAGAGACCCAGTACTTC.

This clonotype was detected a few times. In DNA form, the CDR3 reads TGCGCCAGCAGCCAAGATGCAGGGTCCAGAACTGAAGCTTTCTTT. Translated, it gives CASSQDAGSRTEAFF. The chain has TRBV4-3 and TRBJ1-1; maybe TRBD1 (5 bases). The V end lost 0 bases, the J end lost 5 bases, and 13 bases lay between the germline ends. Germline CDR1 is LGHNA and CDR2 is YSLEER. The CDR3 is 15 amino acids.

This clonotype has at least ten counts. The chain carries TRBV19 and TRBJ1-5; D not resolved. Germline loops: CDR1 LNHDA, CDR2 SQIVND (reference sequence). V was shortened by 8 bases and J by 9 bases, with 20 bases between the two germline ends. This CDR3 is 14 amino acids long. This CDR3 reads CASDEGSYAGPQHF. The CDR3 DNA sequence: TGTGCCAGTGACGAGGGCAGCTACGCGGGGCCCCAGCATTTT.

Only a few counts were recorded for this clonotype. V is TRBV7-4 and J is TRBJ2-7; D ambiguous. V was pared by 1 base and J by 9 bases, with 16 bases between. Germline CDR1 is SGHVT and CDR2 is SQSDAQ. The CDR3 is 14 amino acids. CDR3: CASSLDRSVSMQYF. The DNA for the CDR3 is TGTGCCAGCAGCTTAGATCGGTCAGTCTCAATGCAGTACTTC.

Regarding this clonotype: Germline is not matched at one junction end, which may reflect a read error. CDR3 protein: CASSHSSRGPGELFF. The CDR3 DNA is TGCGCCAGCAGCCACTCTTCCAGGGGGCCCGGGGAGCTGTTTTTT. The V call is TRBV25-1, the J call TRBJ2-2; 8 nucleotides line up with TRBD1. CDR3 length equals 15 residues. Germline CDR1 is MGHDK and CDR2 is SYGVNS.

This clonotype was seen once. This rearrangement joins TRBV11-2 to TRBJ2-5; D may match TRBD1 or TRBD2 (6 bases each). V was clipped by 1 base and J by 5 bases, with 14 bases between them. CDR1 SGHAT and CDR2 FQNNGV come from the germline V gene. This CDR3 is 15 amino acids long. The CDR3 spells CASSLVLGAGETQYF. CDR3 in DNA: TGTGCCAGCAGCTTAGTCTTGGGGGCGGGGGAGACCCAGTACTTC.

CDR3 in DNA: TGCAGTGCTACCCCGCCAGAGTTCGAATTGAACACTGAAGCTTTCTTT. This encodes CSATPPEFELNTEAFF. The rearrangement links TRBV20-1 to TRBJ1-1; D remains unclear. CDR1 and CDR2 from the germline V gene are DFQATT and SNEGSKA (reference sequence). The CDR3 contains 16 residues. With 4 bases removed from V and 0 bases from J, the gap between germline ends came to 18 bases.

The chain couples TRBV6-6 to TRBJ2-7; possibly TRBD1 for D (6 bases). Germline CDR1 reads MNHNY; CDR2 reads SVGAGI (reference sequence). This CDR3 contains 15 residues. The V end lost 5 bases, the J end lost 0 bases, and 14 bases lay between the germline ends. The CDR3 region is CASSETTGISYEQYF. The CDR3 bases are TGTGCCAGCAGTGAAACTACAGGGATCTCCTACGAGCAGTACTTC.

The rearrangement joins TRBV7-9 to TRBJ2-7, with 7 positions matching TRBD1. The length of the CDR3 is 15 residues. Unmatched junction bases numbered 9, after V lost 1 base and J lost 6 bases. Germline CDR1 and CDR2: SEHNR and FQNEAQ (reference sequence). The CDR3 DNA reads TGTGCCAGCAGCTTAGAAGGACAGGTGGACGGCGAGCAGTACTTC. As protein: CASSLEGQVDGEQYF.

The sample holds a few counts of this clonotype. CDR3 amino acids: CASTSYRGGQPQHF. Here the CDR3 DNA reads TGTGCCAGCACTTCCTACAGGGGAGGACAGCCCCAGCATTTT. The chain uses TRBV2 and TRBJ1-5, with 7 bases aligning to TRBD1. The CDR3 has 14 residues. CDR1 SNHLY and CDR2 FYNNEI come from the germline V gene. Losses at the gene ends were 7 bases for V and 7 bases for J; bases not matched to a gene: 10.

The chain is built from TRBV7-9 and TRBJ1-1; 7 bases fit TRBD1. From germline, CDR1 is SEHNR and CDR2 FQNEAQ (reference sequence). The CDR3 has 15 residues. The V segment lost 3 bases and the J segment 3 bases; nucleotides outside the gene matches: 7. CDR3 sequence reads: CASSFSQGLDTEAFF. DNA for the CDR3: TGTGCCAGCAGCTTCTCACAGGGGTTGGACACTGAAGCTTTCTTT.

This clonotype has a single count. V and J are TRBV7-9 and TRBJ2-7, with D possibly called TRBD1 or TRBD2 (6 bases each). The CDR3 runs to 16 residues. Trimming pared 7 bases from V and 2 bases from J, leaving 21 bases between. The germline CDR1 and CDR2 sequences are SEHNR and FQNEAQ (reference sequence). The CDR3, as DNA: TGTGCCAGCACCTTTTCCCAGGGGACTTCCCCCTACGAGCAGTACTTC. Residues: CASTFSQGTSPYEQYF.

The chain links TRBV4-1 to TRBJ1-1; 10 bases fit TRBD1. CDR3 length equals 17 residues. J was trimmed by 4 bases and V by 3 bases; bases with no gene match: 11. Germline lookup yields CDR1 MGHRA and CDR2 YSYEKL. For the CDR3, the DNA is TGCGCCAGCAGCCAGTTCGGGGGGGGACAGGGGACCACTGAAGCTTTCTTT. It is translated as CASSQFGGGQGTTEAFF.

The gene calls are TRBV20-1 and TRBJ2-3; 14 bases map to TRBD2. CDR3 length equals 16 residues. Germline V gene sequence: CDR1 DFQATT, CDR2 SNEGSKA (reference sequence). V lost 6 bases to trimming and J lost 0 bases; unmatched junction nucleotides: 5. CDR3 nucleotides: TGCAGTGCACAGGGACTAGCGGGAGCGAGCACAGATACGCAGTATTTT. It specifies CSAQGLAGASTDTQYF.

This clonotype has only one observation. The V gene is TRBV19, the J gene TRBJ2-2; no clear D gene. V was cut by 3 bases and J by 3 bases, with 14 bases left in between. The CDR3 runs 16 residues. The germline gives CDR1 LNHDA, CDR2 SQIVND (reference sequence). CDR3 bases: TGTGCCAGTAGTATCCAGTATGGATCGGACACCGGGGAGCTGTTTTTT. It is translated as CASSIQYGSDTGELFF.

This clonotype was detected ten times or more. This rearrangement joins TRBV20-1 to TRBJ1-1; D unclear. Germline CDR1 reads DFQATT; CDR2 reads SNEGSKA (reference sequence). Trimming stripped 5 bases from V and 0 bases from J, with 10 bases between. The CDR3 runs 13 residues. The CDR3 loop reads CSAGSGMNTEAFF. In DNA, the CDR3 is TGCAGTGCTGGATCAGGAATGAACACTGAAGCTTTCTTT.

The J gene is TRBJ2-7, the V gene TRBV5-4; a weak D match, TRBD1 (5 bases). Trimming removed 2 bases at V and 6 bases at J, with 15 bases between. Germline V gene sequence: CDR1 SGHNT, CDR2 YYREEE (reference sequence). The CDR3 length is 14 residues. The DNA for the CDR3 is TGTGCCAGCAGCTTAACAGGTCCTCCCGGCGAGCAGTACTTC. Translation gives CASSLTGPPGEQYF.

The sample holds a few counts of this clonotype. The chain employs TRBV5-1 and TRBJ2-5; D not resolved. The CDR3 sequence is 16 residues long. Germline V CDR1 and CDR2: SGHRS, YFSETQ. Trimming removed 0 bases from V and 1 base from J, with 13 bases in between. The CDR3 region is CASSLVSRPVQETQYF. CDR3 nucleotide sequence: TGCGCCAGCAGCTTGGTGAGCAGGCCTGTCCAAGAGACCCAGTACTTC.

This chain connects TRBV19 to TRBJ1-5, with 7 bases lining up with TRBD1. Losses at the gene ends were 5 bases for V and 0 bases for J; bases not matched to a gene: 7. Germline assignment: CDR1 LNHDA and CDR2 SQIVND (reference sequence). This CDR3 has 16 residues. The CDR3 bases are TGTGCCAGTAGTGACGAGGGACAGATTAGCAATCAGCCCCAGCATTTT. Translated: CASSDEGQISNQPQHF.

The J gene is TRBJ2-7, the V gene TRBV7-8, with 11 positions matching TRBD2. Germline V gene lookup returns CDR1 SGHVS and CDR2 FQNEAQ. This CDR3 contains 16 residues. The V and J ends lost 2 bases and 6 bases, in that order; junction bases with no gene match: 9. The CDR3 loop is CASSLFISGRAFEQYF. The CDR3 DNA reads as TGTGCCAGCAGCTTATTCATTAGCGGGAGGGCCTTCGAGCAGTACTTC.

This clonotype has ten or more counts. The chain's CDR3 is CASRYGRNTEAFF. The DNA for the CDR3 is TGTGCCAGCAGGTATGGTAGGAACACTGAAGCTTTCTTT. The chain has TRBV2 and TRBJ1-1; D unclear. V was pared by 6 bases and J by 1 base, with 9 bases between. CDR3 length equals 13 residues. Germline V gene sequence: CDR1 SNHLY, CDR2 FYNNEI.

This clonotype has a count of ten or more. This sequence joins TRBV9 and TRBJ2-5; 11 bases are shared with TRBD2. The germline CDR1 and CDR2 sequences are SGDLS and YYNGEE. CDR3 length equals 14 residues. V gave up 0 bases and J gave up 7 bases; unmatched junction bases: 2. Here the CDR3 reads CASSVEGTSGTQYF. The CDR3 DNA sequence: TGTGCCAGCAGCGTAGAAGGGACTAGCGGGACCCAGTACTTC. Looking up the rest from reference TRBV9 and TRBJ2-5 gives the full variable domain: DSGVTQTPKHLITATGQRVTLRCSPRSGDLSVYWYQQSLDQGLQFLIQYYNGEERAKGNILERFSAQQFPDLHSELNLSSLELGDSALYFCASSVEGTSGTQYFGPGTRLLVL.

This clonotype was seen once. A much larger clone differs from this one at a single base, so this may be a read error. V usage is TRBV20-1 and J usage is TRBJ2-5; D is unclear. Per the germline V gene, CDR1 is DFQATT and CDR2 is SNEGSKA (reference sequence). The CDR3 is 15 residues long. Between the trimmed V and J ends, which lost 1 base and 1 base, there was a span of 13 bases. CDR3 residues: CSARGLSSIQETQYF. The CDR3 DNA reads as TGCAGTGCTAGAGGCCTATCGTCGATCCAAGAGACCCAGTACTTC.

This clonotype was found a few times. CDR3 in DNA: TGTGCCAGCAGTACCCACGACAGGGATGGAACTGAAGCTTTCTTT. Translation: CASSTHDRDGTEAFF. The rearrangement uses TRBV12-3 or TRBV12-4 and TRBJ1-1; 7 bases fit TRBD1. CDR3 length: 15 amino acids. Germline trimming cut 5 bases from V and 5 bases from J; bases unmatched to any gene: 11.

This clonotype turned up a few times. The V gene is TRBV12-3 or TRBV12-4, the J gene TRBJ1-1; D gene unclear. V was pared by 6 bases and J by 5 bases, with 10 bases between. This CDR3 region has 12 residues. The CDR3 nucleotides are TGTGCCAGCAGACCCCCGGGGACTGAAGCTTTCTTT. The encoded protein is CASRPPGTEAFF.

This clonotype was observed a few times. V and J are TRBV4-1 and TRBJ2-5; D not certain. The CDR3 has 14 amino acids. Germline CDR1 MGHRA, CDR2 YSYEKL. The V and J ends lost 1 base and 5 bases respectively, with 11 bases between them. The CDR3 nucleotides are TGCGCCAGCAGCCAAGTCGAAAGGGCCGAGACCCAGTACTTC. This codes for CASSQVERAETQYF.